This entry lists 21 T cell receptor beta chains sequenced from one sample in a study of CD8 T cells in ankylosing spondylitis. Each CDR3 protein is one row after TCRdb ran MiXCR on the 5' RACE reads. The sample yields 200,000 or so distinct CDR3 sequences, about 18% seen once. The sequencing sample was made of blood, either unsorted or a sorted T cell fraction (not recorded which). The origin of the receptors is a male donor aged 10-30 years with ankylosing spondylitis or in good health (not recorded which).

This clonotype was counted ten times or more. This sequence joins TRBV7-9 and TRBJ2-1; the match to TRBD2 covers 16 bases. CDR3 length: 18 residues. CDR1 SEHNR and CDR2 FQNEAQ come from the germline V gene (reference sequence). The V gene end was trimmed by 8 bases and the J gene end by 6 bases; junction bases not matched to a gene: 13. CDR3 sequence reads: CASRGTSGRASNSNEQFF. The CDR3 DNA reads as TGTGCCAGCCGTGGGACTAGCGGGAGGGCCTCCAACAGCAATGAGCAGTTCTTC.

The chain recombines TRBV24-1 with TRBJ2-3, with D unresolved. V was cut by 1 base and J by 7 bases, with 8 bases left in between. The CDR3 spans 13 residues. Per the germline V gene, CDR1 is KGHDR and CDR2 is SFDVKD. The CDR3 nucleotides are TGTGCCACCAGTGATTTAAGCATTCATACGCAGTATTTT. This translates into CATSDLSIHTQYF.

At least ten counts were recorded for this clonotype. The chain recombines TRBV28 with TRBJ2-3, with 8 bases aligning to TRBD2. J lost 4 bases, V lost 2 bases, and 5 bases had no gene match. Per germline, CDR1 MDHEN and CDR2 SYDVKM. The CDR3 totals 15 residues. Written as DNA, the CDR3 is TGTGCCAGCAGTTTAGCGGGAGGAGCGGCAGATACGCAGTATTTT. This codes for CASSLAGGAADTQYF.

At least ten counts were recorded for this clonotype. V usage is TRBV12-3 or TRBV12-4 and J usage is TRBJ1-4; no definite D call. The CDR3 totals 12 residues. V lost 8 bases and J lost 5, with 9 bases in between. The CDR3: CASLGGNEKLFF. CDR3 bases: TGTGCCAGCCTTGGCGGGAATGAAAAACTGTTTTTT.

The table lists this clonotype with many counts. This chain links TRBV4-3 with TRBJ1-1; D is possibly TRBD1 (5 bases). The germline gives CDR1 LGHNA, CDR2 YSLEER. Trimming took 0 bases from V and 4 from J, leaving 15 bases between them. This CDR3 region has 16 residues. The CDR3 is CASSQDRGGAITEAFF. The CDR3 DNA follows: TGCGCCAGCAGCCAAGATCGAGGAGGGGCAATCACTGAAGCTTTCTTT.

This clonotype was seen at least ten times. V usage is TRBV6-2 or TRBV6-3 and J usage is TRBJ2-1, with 9 bases identical to TRBD2. The germline V gene has CDR1 MNHEY and CDR2 SVGEGT. The CDR3 runs 17 residues. V lost 0 bases to trimming and J lost 3 bases; unmatched junction nucleotides: 6. CDR3 in amino acids: CASSYSPTSGLYNEQFF. As DNA, the CDR3 is TGTGCCAGCAGTTACTCGCCGACTAGCGGACTCTACAATGAGCAGTTCTTC.

The table lists this clonotype with many counts. CDR3 in DNA: TGCGCCAGCAGACCAATAGCGGGGGATCGGGCAGATACGCAGTATTTT. Translating it yields CASRPIAGDRADTQYF. The genes are TRBV4-1 and TRBJ2-3, with TRBD2 matching over 9 bases. Germline trimming cut 6 bases from V and 4 bases from J; bases unmatched to any gene: 11. This CDR3 contains 16 residues. CDR1 and CDR2 from the germline V gene are MGHRA and YSYEKL.

This clonotype came up many times. The J gene is TRBJ2-2, the V gene TRBV7-8; D unclear. Deletions cut 6 bases from V and 7 bases from J, with 15 bases between. This CDR3 is 14 amino acids long. CDR1 is SGHVS, CDR2 FQNEAQ, per germline. The CDR3 DNA sequence: TGTGCCAGCAGATCGACCGGTGGCCTCGGGGAGCTGTTTTTT. It translates to CASRSTGGLGELFF.

A word on this clonotype: The junction and the germline gene differ at one end; a read error may be behind it. This sequence joins TRBV11-2 and TRBJ2-3, with TRBD2 matching over 9 bases. CDR3 length: 16 residues. Germline-derived CDR1 and CDR2 are SGHAT and FQNNGV. Written as DNA, the CDR3 is TGCGCCAGCAGCGATTATAGCGGGAGAGGGACAGATACGCAGTATTTT. Encoded protein: CASSDYSGRGTDTQYF. Full variable domain (rest looked up from reference TRBV11-2 and TRBJ2-3): EAGVAQSPRYKIIEKRQSVAFWCNPISGHATLYWYQQILGQGPKLLIQFQNNGVVDDSQLPKDRFSAERLKGVDSTLKIQPAKLEDSAVYLCASSDYSGRGTDTQYFGPGTRLTVL.

This clonotype was detected ten times or more. CDR3 sequence: CSVEDRGTGGHEQYF. Here the CDR3 DNA reads TGCAGCGTTGAAGATCGAGGGACAGGGGGCCACGAGCAGTACTTC. The chain links TRBV29-1 to TRBJ2-7, with 12 bases fitting TRBD1. The V segment lost 0 bases and the J segment 5 bases; nucleotides outside the gene matches: 5. There are 15 residues in the CDR3. Germline V gives CDR1 SQVTM, CDR2 ANQGSEA.

This clonotype was observed at least ten times. CDR3 bases: TGTGCCAGCAGCGTACACAGGGAGGGCGAGCAGTACTTC. This sequence encodes CASSVHREGEQYF. The V and J genes are TRBV9 and TRBJ2-7; tentative D call: TRBD2 (7 bases). Germline values: CDR1 SGDLS, CDR2 YYNGEE. The CDR3 is 13 residues long. Trimming cost V 1 base and J 6 bases, with 11 bases left between them.

This clonotype was observed many times. This rearrangement joins TRBV5-6 to TRBJ2-1; D might be TRBD1 (5 bases). V shed 0 bases and J shed 4 bases, with 11 bases lying between them. This CDR3 region has 15 residues. Germline V lookup: CDR1 SGHDT, CDR2 YYEEEE. DNA of the CDR3: TGTGCCAGCAGCTTGGCGGCCAGGGCGTACAATGAGCAGTTCTTC. Residues: CASSLAARAYNEQFF.

The table lists this clonotype with many counts. The chain recombines TRBV10-2 with TRBJ1-2; D ambiguous. Looked up from germline, CDR1 is WSHSY and CDR2 is SAAADI. V was pared by 3 bases and J by 7 bases, with 9 bases between. CDR3 size: 12 residues. In DNA form, the CDR3 reads TGCGCCAGCAGTGACGCAGAATCTGGCTACACCTTC. Its protein is CASSDAESGYTF.

V usage is TRBV29-1 and J usage is TRBJ2-7; the D gene could be TRBD1 or TRBD2 (5 bases each). This CDR3 has 16 amino acids. Germline CDR1 SQVTM, CDR2 ANQGSEA. Trimming took off 7 bases at V and 0 bases at J, with 22 bases between the two ends. In nucleotides, the CDR3 is TGCAGCGCATTGGGGAGCAGGGACCGAAACTCCTACGAGCAGTACTTC. This encodes CSALGSRDRNSYEQYF.

This clonotype was found many times. V is TRBV5-1 and J is TRBJ2-7; 7 bases match TRBD2. J lost 0 bases, V lost 4 bases, and 4 bases had no gene match. This CDR3 comprises 14 residues. Per the germline V gene, CDR1 is SGHRS and CDR2 is YFSETQ. The CDR3 spells CASSQERGSYEQYF. CDR3 bases: TGCGCCAGCAGCCAGGAGCGGGGCTCCTACGAGCAGTACTTC. The whole variable domain, remainder taken from reference TRBV5-1 and TRBJ2-7, is KAGVTQTPRYLIKTRGQQVTLSCSPISGHRSVSWYQQTPGQGLQFLFEYFSETQRNKGNFPGRFSGRQFSNSRSEMNVSTLELGDSALYLCASSQERGSYEQYFGPGTRLTVT.

The genes are TRBV28 and TRBJ2-1, with D maybe TRBD2 (6 bases). The V gene's germline CDR1 is MDHEN and CDR2 SYDVKM. Trimming stripped 1 base from V and 4 bases from J, with 20 bases between. The CDR3 consists of 18 residues. The CDR3 bases are TGTGCCAGCAGTTTATTGACAGCCCGGGAGAGGGGTTACAATGAGCAGTTCTTC. Its protein product is CASSLLTARERGYNEQFF.

This clonotype was seen a few times. The V gene is TRBV6-5, the J gene TRBJ1-5; D is unclear. The V gene's germline CDR1 is MNHEY and CDR2 SVGAGI. CDR3 length: 13 residues. V gave up 0 bases and J gave up 7 bases, with 7 bases separating them. CDR3 sequence (DNA): TGTGCCAGCAGTTACTCGCCCTTGCAGCCCCAGCATTTT. It translates to CASSYSPLQPQHF.

This clonotype came up many times. V usage is TRBV12-3 or TRBV12-4 and J usage is TRBJ1-1; D remains unclear. V shed 1 base and J shed 1 base, with 4 bases lying between them. This CDR3 region has 13 residues. CDR3 sequence (DNA): TGTGCCAGCAGTTTAGGGGAGAACACTGAAGCTTTCTTT. This sequence encodes CASSLGENTEAFF.

This clonotype was found many times. V usage is TRBV29-1 and J usage is TRBJ2-1; D is unclear. CDR3 length equals 14 residues. The germline gives CDR1 SQVTM, CDR2 ANQGSEA. V lost 6 bases, J lost 3 bases, and 15 bases lay in between. In DNA, the CDR3 is TGCAGCGTCCCGCCCTCGGCAGACTACAATGAGCAGTTCTTC. This codes for CSVPPSADYNEQFF.

This clonotype was seen many times. The CDR3 DNA follows: TGTGCCAGCAGCAAACAGCGGGGGGCGTCCTACAATGAGCAGTTCTTC. Translated: CASSKQRGASYNEQFF. The V call is TRBV9, the J call TRBJ2-1, with 9 bases that match TRBD2. V lost 4 bases, J lost 1 base, and 6 bases stayed unmatched. Per the germline V gene, CDR1 is SGDLS and CDR2 is YYNGEE. The CDR3 spans 16 residues.

This clonotype has only one observation. CDR3 loop: CSATARGRSPLHF. The CDR3 nucleotides are TGCAGTGCTACAGCTAGGGGTCGCTCACCCCTCCACTTT. The J gene is TRBJ1-6, the V gene TRBV20-1, with a tentative D call TRBD1 (5 bases). This CDR3 is built from 13 residues. Per germline, CDR1 DFQATT and CDR2 SNEGSKA (reference sequence). V lost 4 bases and J lost 10, with 14 bases in between.